What follows is one T cell receptor beta chain and its context. The target antigen is unknown. This sample is part of a study of cytomegalovirus exposure and HLA in healthy donors. Findings of the study overall: There were 150 or so TCR beta chains listed as cytomegalovirus-associated.

The germline CDR1 and CDR2 sequences are SGHVS and FNYEAQ. Unmatched junction bases numbered 4, after V lost 1 base and J lost 5 bases. CDR3 length: 15 amino acids. Using immunoSEQ multiplex PCR, the repertoire was profiled, and TCRdb retains in-frame clones only, with some absent. Of roughly 250,000 clones listed, approximately 83% are singletons. The chain uses TRBV7-6 and TRBJ2-3; 9 bases match TRBD2. Material for sequencing was PBMCs. The sequence was obtained from a woman aged 25 to 45 in good health and CMV-seropositive. The CDR3 DNA reads TGTGCCAGCAGCTTAGAGGCGGGAGGGGTAGATACGCAGTATTTT. Residues: CASSLEAGGVDTQYF.